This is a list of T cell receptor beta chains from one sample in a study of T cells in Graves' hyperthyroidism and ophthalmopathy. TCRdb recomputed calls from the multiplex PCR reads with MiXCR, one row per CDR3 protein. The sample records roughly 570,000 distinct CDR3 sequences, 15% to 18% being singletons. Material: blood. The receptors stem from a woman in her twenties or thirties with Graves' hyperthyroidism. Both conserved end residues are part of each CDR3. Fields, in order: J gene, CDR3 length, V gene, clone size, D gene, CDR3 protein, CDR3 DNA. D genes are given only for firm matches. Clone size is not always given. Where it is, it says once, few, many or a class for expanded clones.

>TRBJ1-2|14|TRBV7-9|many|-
CASSLVGVPYGYTF
TGTGCCAGCAGCTTAGTTGGGGTCCCCTATGGCTACACCTTC
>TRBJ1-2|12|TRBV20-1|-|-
CSSWRGDYGYTF
TGCAGTTCCTGGAGAGGGGACTATGGCTACACCTTC
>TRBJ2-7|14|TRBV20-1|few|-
CSASGVRNTYEQYF
TGCAGTGCTAGTGGGGTTCGGAACACCTACGAGCAGTACTTC
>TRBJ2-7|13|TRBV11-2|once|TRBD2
CAGASGSGHEQYF
TGTGCCGGCGCTAGCGGGAGTGGGCACGAGCAGTACTTC
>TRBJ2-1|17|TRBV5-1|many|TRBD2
CASSFRSGTSGYNEQFF
TGCGCCAGCAGCTTTCGTTCCGGGACTAGCGGCTACAATGAGCAGTTCTTC
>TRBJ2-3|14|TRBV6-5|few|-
CASSYRASRDTQYF
TGTGCCAGCAGTTACAGGGCCAGTAGAGATACGCAGTATTTT
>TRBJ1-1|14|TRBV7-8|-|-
CASSLGLEGSEAFF
TGTGCCAGCAGCTTAGGATTGGAGGGCTCTGAAGCTTTCTTT
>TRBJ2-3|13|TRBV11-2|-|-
CASRSSWTDTQYF
TGTGCCAGCAGATCTAGCTGGACAGATACGCAGTATTTT
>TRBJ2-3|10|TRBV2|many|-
CASSRNTQYF
TGTGCCAGCAGTCGAAATACGCAGTATTTT
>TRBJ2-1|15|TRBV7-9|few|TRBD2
CASSLTGLGYNEQFF
TGTGCCAGCAGCCTGACGGGACTAGGATACAATGAGCAGTTCTTC
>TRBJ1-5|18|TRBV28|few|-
CASSFDLTPGAANQPQHF
TGTGCCAGCAGTTTTGATCTAACCCCAGGGGCTGCCAATCAGCCCCAGCATTTT